Presented here are 9 T cell receptor beta chains from one specimen sequenced in a study of shared clonotypes between healthy human individuals. Profiled with immunoSEQ multiplex PCR; TCRdb holds only in-frame clones, not every one. Of 2 million to 2.5 million clones listed, around 93% are singletons. What was sequenced was naive CD4+ T cells from PBMCs. Noted subset: CD45RA+ positively selected. The receptors were sampled from a man aged 18 to 30 in good health. Some clones in this sample may be carry-over from other donors' samples.

The CDR3 nucleotides are TGTGCCAGCAGCGAGGGCGTTCGGTTCCAAGAGACCCAGTACTTC. As protein: CASSEGVRFQETQYF. The V call is TRBV6-1, the J call TRBJ2-5, with D perhaps matching TRBD2 (5 bases). This CDR3 has 15 amino acids. V lost 6 bases, J lost 1 base, and 15 bases lay in between. The germline V gene has CDR1 MNHNS and CDR2 SASEGT.

This sequence joins TRBV9 and TRBJ2-7, with a weak D call TRBD2 (6 bases). The CDR3 consists of 15 residues. V lost 0 bases, J lost 0 bases, and 10 bases lay in between. In germline, CDR1 is SGDLS, CDR2 YYNGEE. The CDR3 is CASSVDLGGSYEQYF. In DNA form, the CDR3 reads TGTGCCAGCAGCGTAGATTTGGGGGGCTCCTACGAGCAGTACTTC.

The chain recombines TRBV11-2 with TRBJ2-1; TRBD1 matches at 10 bases. V lost 1 base and J lost 12; bases outside the gene matches: 6. The CDR3 is 14 amino acids. Germline-derived CDR1 and CDR2 are SGHAT and FQNNGV. This CDR3 is CASSLAWDRGRQFF. The CDR3 bases are TGTGCCAGCAGCTTAGCTTGGGACAGGGGACGGCAGTTCTTC.

The chain links TRBV7-9 to TRBJ1-6, with TRBD1 matching 7 bases. The CDR3 consists of 15 residues. In germline, CDR1 is SEHNR, CDR2 FQNEAQ (reference sequence). V gave up 5 bases and J gave up 5 bases; unmatched junction bases: 6. In nucleotides, the CDR3 is TGTGCCAGCAGCCCAGGCGACAGGGATAATTCACCCCTCCACTTT. Translated: CASSPGDRDNSPLHF.

CDR3 sequence: CASSGTLGRGGNTIYF. CDR3 bases: TGTGCCAGTAGCGGGACATTGGGGCGCGGTGGAAACACCATATATTTT. The chain joins TRBV19 to TRBJ1-3; the D gene is possibly TRBD1 (6 bases). The CDR3 spans 16 residues. V was trimmed by 6 bases and J by 3 bases, leaving 18 bases between them. Germline values: CDR1 LNHDA, CDR2 SQIVND (reference sequence).

This rearrangement joins TRBV4-1 to TRBJ2-3; D tentatively fits TRBD1 or TRBD2 (5 bases each). CDR1 and CDR2 (germline): MGHRA, YSYEKL. The germline V and J ends were trimmed by 1 base and 1 base, with 24 bases remaining between them. CDR3 length: 20 residues. CDR3 in DNA: TGCGCCAGCAGCCAAGGGGGCCGGATGGGAGAGCTAAGGGGCACAGATACGCAGTATTTT. It codes for CASSQGGRMGELRGTDTQYF.

The chain carries TRBV7-9 and TRBJ2-1; 9 bases map to TRBD2. Trimming took 4 bases from V and 2 from J; bases not matched to a gene: 12. Looked up from germline, CDR1 is SEHNR and CDR2 is FQNEAQ (reference sequence). CDR3 length: 18 residues. The CDR3 here is CASSSGGVTSGAYNEQFF. Here the CDR3 DNA reads TGTGCCAGCAGCTCCGGGGGGGTGACTAGCGGTGCCTACAATGAGCAGTTCTTC.

The chain combines TRBV5-1 with TRBJ2-7; a possible D gene is TRBD1 (6 bases). CDR1 and CDR2 from the germline V gene are SGHRS and YFSETQ. The germline V and J ends were trimmed by 5 bases and 7 bases, with 22 bases remaining between them. CDR3 length: 15 amino acids. The CDR3 loop is CASRRQMTAQGEQYF. The DNA of the CDR3 is TGCGCCAGCAGGAGACAAATGACGGCGCAGGGGGAGCAGTACTTC.

This chain connects TRBV21-1 to TRBJ2-3; the table's D call TRBD1 went unverified against the DNA. TRBV21-1 is an annotated pseudogene. The length of the CDR3 is 18 residues. CDR3 nucleotides: TGTGCCAGCAGCAAACGAAAAGGGGCAGGACCCCGCACAGATACGCAGTATTTT. As protein: CASSKRKGAGPRTDTQYF.